The 7 T cell receptor beta chains presented below share a single source sample, sequenced in a study of control samples from healthy donors and cancer patients. Sequencing was performed with immunoSEQ multiplex PCR; in TCRdb, only in-frame clones are kept and a portion is missing. In the table there are 400,000 to 450,000 clones, roughly 90% of which are singletons. Sequenced sample: PBMCs. These receptors originate from a man aged 40-49 years with head and neck cancer.

This sequence joins TRBV2 and TRBJ1-3; 10 nucleotides match TRBD1. The CDR3 covers 15 residues. Per the germline V gene, CDR1 is SNHLY and CDR2 is FYNNEI. The J segment lost 1 base and the V segment lost 4 bases, leaving 1 base of the junction unmatched. The CDR3 DNA sequence: TGTGCCAGCAGTGGGACAGGGGGTTCTGGAAACACCATATATTTT. This sequence encodes CASSGTGGSGNTIYF.

This clone was recorded only once. The CDR3: CASFGGLAGGEQYF. As DNA, the CDR3 is TGCGCCAGCTTCGGGGGACTAGCGGGAGGGGAGCAGTACTTC. This chain uses TRBV5-1 with TRBJ2-7; 16 nucleotides agree with TRBD2. Germline trimming cut 7 bases from V and 7 bases from J; bases unmatched to any gene: 5. This CDR3 has 14 amino acids. From germline, CDR1 is SGHRS and CDR2 YFSETQ.

The chain carries TRBV4-3 and TRBJ2-7, with D perhaps assigned TRBD1 or TRBD2 (5 bases each). CDR1 LGHNA and CDR2 YSLEER come from the germline V gene. The CDR3 runs to 16 residues. V was clipped by 0 bases and J by 0 bases, with 12 bases between them. In DNA form, the CDR3 reads TGCGCCAGCAGCCAAGAAGCCGGGGCCAGCTCCTACGAGCAGTACTTC. As protein: CASSQEAGASSYEQYF.

Points on this clone: Other DNA sequences from this sample encode an identical CDR3 as well. The rearrangement links TRBV18 to TRBJ2-1, with D uncertain. CDR3 length equals 11 residues. In germline, CDR1 is KGHSH, CDR2 LQKENI. V shed 3 bases and J shed 5 bases, with 2 bases lying between them. This CDR3 reads CASSPDNEQFF. CDR3 sequence (DNA): TGTGCCAGCTCACCCGACAATGAGCAGTTCTTC.

This chain joins TRBV3-1 (or the pseudogene TRBV3-2) and TRBJ2-3; 10 bases line up with TRBD1. CDR1 is LGHDT and CDR2 is YNNKEL in the germline V gene (reference sequence). The junction had 0 bases not matched to a gene; V was cut back by 3 bases and J by 0 bases. The CDR3 contains 15 residues. CDR3 in DNA: TGTGCCAGCAGCCAGGGACAGGGGAGCACAGATACGCAGTATTTT. It codes for CASSQGQGSTDTQYF.

The rearrangement links TRBV9 to TRBJ2-3; tentatively, D is TRBD2 (6 bases). V gave up 4 bases and J gave up 6 bases, with 18 bases separating them. CDR3 size: 15 residues. CDR1 SGDLS and CDR2 YYNGEE come from the germline V gene. The CDR3 sequence: CASSPISGGLDTQYF. The CDR3 coding sequence is TGTGCCAGCAGCCCTATTAGCGGTGGGTTGGATACGCAGTATTTT. Using reference TRBV9 and TRBJ2-3 for the parts outside the CDR3, the full variable domain is DSGVTQTPKHLITATGQRVTLRCSPRSGDLSVYWYQQSLDQGLQFLIQYYNGEERAKGNILERFSAQQFPDLHSELNLSSLELGDSALYFCASSPISGGLDTQYFGPGTRLTVL.

The chain carries TRBV2 and TRBJ2-5; the match to TRBD2 covers 10 bases. CDR1 is SNHLY and CDR2 is FYNNEI in the germline V gene. CDR3 length equals 16 residues. The J segment lost 5 bases and the V segment lost 3 bases, leaving 9 bases of the junction unmatched. For the CDR3, the DNA is TGTGCCAGCAGTGATCTAGCGGGGGCCATAATTGAGACCCAGTACTTC. Its protein product is CASSDLAGAIIETQYF.